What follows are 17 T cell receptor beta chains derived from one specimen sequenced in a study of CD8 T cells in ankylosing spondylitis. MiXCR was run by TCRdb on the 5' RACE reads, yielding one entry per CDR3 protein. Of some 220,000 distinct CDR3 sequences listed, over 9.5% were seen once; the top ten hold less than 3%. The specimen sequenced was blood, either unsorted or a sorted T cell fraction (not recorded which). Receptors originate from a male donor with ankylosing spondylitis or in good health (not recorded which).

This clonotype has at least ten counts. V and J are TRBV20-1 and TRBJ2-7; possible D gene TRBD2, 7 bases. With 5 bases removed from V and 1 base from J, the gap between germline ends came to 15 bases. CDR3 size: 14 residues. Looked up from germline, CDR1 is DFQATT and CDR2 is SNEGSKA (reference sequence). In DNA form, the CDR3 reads TGCAGTGCTGGGGGGGCAGCGGGTTCCTACGAGCAGTACTTC. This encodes CSAGGAAGSYEQYF.

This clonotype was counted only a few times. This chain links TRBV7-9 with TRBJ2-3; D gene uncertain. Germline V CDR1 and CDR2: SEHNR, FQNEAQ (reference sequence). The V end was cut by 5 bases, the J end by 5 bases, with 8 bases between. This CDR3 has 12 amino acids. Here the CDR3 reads CASSRHQDTQYF. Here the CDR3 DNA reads TGTGCCAGCAGCCGACATCAAGATACGCAGTATTTT.

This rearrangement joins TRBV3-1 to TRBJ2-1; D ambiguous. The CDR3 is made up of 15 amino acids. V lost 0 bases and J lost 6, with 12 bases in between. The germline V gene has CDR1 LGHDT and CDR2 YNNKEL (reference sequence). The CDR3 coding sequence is TGTGCCAGCAGCCAAGATTTAGGGATAGGCAATGAGCAGTTCTTC. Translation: CASSQDLGIGNEQFF.

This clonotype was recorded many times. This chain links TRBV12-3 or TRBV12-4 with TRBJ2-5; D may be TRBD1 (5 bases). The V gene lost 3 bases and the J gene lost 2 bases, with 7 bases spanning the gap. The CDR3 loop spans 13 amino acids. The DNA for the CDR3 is TGTGCCAGCAGTTTGACAGCACAAGAGACCCAGTACTTC. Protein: CASSLTAQETQYF.

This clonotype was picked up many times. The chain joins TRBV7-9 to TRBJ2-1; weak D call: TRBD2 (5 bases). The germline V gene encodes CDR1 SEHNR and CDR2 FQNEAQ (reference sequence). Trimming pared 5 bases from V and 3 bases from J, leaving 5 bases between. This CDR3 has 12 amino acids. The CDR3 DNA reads TGTGCCAGCAGCCGGGACTACAATGAGCAGTTCTTC. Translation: CASSRDYNEQFF.

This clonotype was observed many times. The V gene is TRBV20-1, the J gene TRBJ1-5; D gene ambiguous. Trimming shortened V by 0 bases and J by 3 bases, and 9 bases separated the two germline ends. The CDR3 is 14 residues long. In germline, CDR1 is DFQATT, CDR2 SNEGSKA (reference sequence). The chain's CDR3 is CSARDMGFNQPQHF. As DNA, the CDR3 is TGCAGTGCTAGAGATATGGGCTTCAATCAGCCCCAGCATTTT.

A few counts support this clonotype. This CDR3 reads CASSPSKAAPNTEAFF. CDR3 nucleotides: TGTGCCAGCAGCCCCTCAAAGGCAGCACCGAACACTGAAGCTTTCTTT. The chain uses TRBV4-2 and TRBJ1-1; D unclear. The V and J ends lost 4 bases and 1 base respectively, with 16 bases between them. Germline V gives CDR1 LGHNA, CDR2 YNFKEQ. The CDR3 covers 16 residues.

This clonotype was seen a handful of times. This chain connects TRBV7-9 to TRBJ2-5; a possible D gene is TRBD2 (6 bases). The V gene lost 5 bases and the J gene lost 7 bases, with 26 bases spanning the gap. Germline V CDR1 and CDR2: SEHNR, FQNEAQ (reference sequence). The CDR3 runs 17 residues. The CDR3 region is CASSPTVGRGPLVTQYF. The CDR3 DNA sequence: TGTGCCAGCAGCCCCACCGTGGGGCGGGGACCCTTGGTGACCCAGTACTTC.

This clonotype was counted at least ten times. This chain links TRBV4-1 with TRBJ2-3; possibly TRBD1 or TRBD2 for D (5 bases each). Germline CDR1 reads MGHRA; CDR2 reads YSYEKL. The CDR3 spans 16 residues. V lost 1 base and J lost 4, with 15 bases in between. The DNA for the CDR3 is TGCGCCAGCAGCCAAGCCGGCCGGGGCATGTCAGATACGCAGTATTTT. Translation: CASSQAGRGMSDTQYF.

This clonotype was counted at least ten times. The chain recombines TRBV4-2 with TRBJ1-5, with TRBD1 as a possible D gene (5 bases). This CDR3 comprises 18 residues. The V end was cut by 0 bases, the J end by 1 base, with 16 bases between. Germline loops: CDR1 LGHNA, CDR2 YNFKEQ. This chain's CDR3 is CASSQESGGGGSNQPQHF. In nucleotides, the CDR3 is TGTGCCAGCAGCCAAGAGAGTGGGGGGGGAGGGAGCAATCAGCCCCAGCATTTT.

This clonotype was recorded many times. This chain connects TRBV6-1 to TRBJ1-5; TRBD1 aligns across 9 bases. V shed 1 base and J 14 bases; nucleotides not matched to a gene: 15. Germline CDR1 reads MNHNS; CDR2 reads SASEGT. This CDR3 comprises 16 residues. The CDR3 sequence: CASSEVSPGQGSLEHF. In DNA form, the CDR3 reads TGTGCCAGCAGTGAAGTTTCGCCGGGACAGGGAAGCCTGGAGCATTTT.

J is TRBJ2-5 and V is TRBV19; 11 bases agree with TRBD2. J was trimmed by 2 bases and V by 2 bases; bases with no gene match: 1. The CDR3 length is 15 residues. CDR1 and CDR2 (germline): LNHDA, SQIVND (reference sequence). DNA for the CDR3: TGTGCCAGTAGTATAACTAGCGGGGGTCAAGAGACCCAGTACTTC. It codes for CASSITSGGQETQYF.

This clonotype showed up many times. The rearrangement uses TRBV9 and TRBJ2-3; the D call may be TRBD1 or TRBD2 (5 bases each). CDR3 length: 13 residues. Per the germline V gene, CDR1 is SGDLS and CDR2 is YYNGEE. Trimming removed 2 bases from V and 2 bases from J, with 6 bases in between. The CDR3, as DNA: TGTGCCAGCAGCGTCGGGGCCACAGATACGCAGTATTTT. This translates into CASSVGATDTQYF.

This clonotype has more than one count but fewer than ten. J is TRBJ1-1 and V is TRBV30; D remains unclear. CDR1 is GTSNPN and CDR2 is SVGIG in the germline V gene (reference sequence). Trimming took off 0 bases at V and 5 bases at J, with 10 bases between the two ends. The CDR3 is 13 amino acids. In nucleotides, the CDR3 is TGTGCCTGGAGTGTAGGGAGCGCAACTGAAGCTTTCTTT. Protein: CAWSVGSATEAFF.

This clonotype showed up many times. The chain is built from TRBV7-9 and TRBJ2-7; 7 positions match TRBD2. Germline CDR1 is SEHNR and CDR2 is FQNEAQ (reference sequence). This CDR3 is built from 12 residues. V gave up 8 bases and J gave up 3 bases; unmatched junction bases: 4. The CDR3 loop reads CASGGRGYEQYF. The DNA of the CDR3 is TGTGCCAGCGGCGGGAGAGGCTACGAGCAGTACTTC.

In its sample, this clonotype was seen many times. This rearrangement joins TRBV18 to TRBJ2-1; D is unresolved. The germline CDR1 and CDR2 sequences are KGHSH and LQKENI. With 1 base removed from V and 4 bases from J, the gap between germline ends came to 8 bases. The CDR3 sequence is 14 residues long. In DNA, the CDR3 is TGTGCCAGCTCACCACGGACCTCTTACAATGAGCAGTTCTTC. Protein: CASSPRTSYNEQFF.

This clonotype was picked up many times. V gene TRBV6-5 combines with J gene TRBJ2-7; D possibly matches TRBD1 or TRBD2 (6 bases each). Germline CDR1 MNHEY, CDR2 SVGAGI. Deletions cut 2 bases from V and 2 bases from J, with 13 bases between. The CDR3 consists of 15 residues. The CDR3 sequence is CASSYKGGRTYEQYF. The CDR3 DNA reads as TGTGCCAGCAGTTACAAGGGGGGAAGGACCTACGAGCAGTACTTC.